These 27 T cell receptor beta chains came from one sample sequenced in a study of cytomegalovirus exposure and HLA in healthy donors. Clones were sequenced by immunoSEQ multiplex PCR, and TCRdb holds only the in-frame ones, with some missing. Of some 79,000 clones listed, around 94% were seen once; the top ten hold roughly 3.2%. Sequenced input: PBMCs. These TCRs come from a woman in her late teens or twenties in good health and CMV-seropositive.

This chain links TRBV5-1 with TRBJ2-7; D is perhaps TRBD2 (5 bases). V was clipped by 2 bases and J by 7 bases, with 22 bases between them. The CDR3 length is 16 residues. CDR1 and CDR2 from the germline V gene are SGHRS and YFSETQ. The CDR3 DNA follows: TGCGCCAGCAGCTTTTTCCAGGACCCGACCCGGGGTGAGCAGTACTTC. This translates into CASSFFQDPTRGEQYF.

This sequence joins TRBV6-5 and TRBJ1-6; D gene ambiguous. The CDR3 sequence is 16 residues long. V was shortened by 0 bases and J by 6 bases, with 12 bases between the two germline ends. The germline V gene encodes CDR1 MNHEY and CDR2 SVGAGI. The CDR3: CASSYSVRYSNSPLHF. The CDR3 DNA follows: TGTGCCAGCAGTTACTCGGTGCGTTACAGTAATTCACCCCTCCACTTT.

The gene calls are TRBV18 and TRBJ2-6; possible D gene TRBD1, 6 bases. Trimming stripped 1 base from V and 3 bases from J, with 7 bases between. Germline CDR1 reads KGHSH; CDR2 reads LQKENI. The CDR3 is 15 amino acids. The CDR3 loop is CASSPQGVGANVLTF. In nucleotides, the CDR3 is TGTGCCAGCTCACCACAGGGGGTTGGGGCCAACGTCCTGACTTTC.

V usage is TRBV6-1 and J usage is TRBJ1-5; possible D gene TRBD1, 5 bases. The CDR3 contains 16 residues. V shed 1 base and J shed 6 bases, with 16 bases lying between them. The germline gives CDR1 MNHNS, CDR2 SASEGT. CDR3 sequence (DNA): TGTGCCAGCAGTGAAGGGGCAGGGTGGGCTACTCAGCCCCAGCATTTT. It encodes CASSEGAGWATQPQHF.

This clone showed up just once. This rearrangement joins TRBV2 to TRBJ2-5; D unresolved. CDR1 and CDR2 (germline): SNHLY, FYNNEI. The ends were cut back, 4 bases at V and 0 bases at J, with 12 bases in the middle. This CDR3 has 15 residues. This CDR3 is CASSVFSVYQETQYF. The CDR3 DNA is TGTGCCAGCAGTGTCTTCTCCGTGTACCAAGAGACCCAGTACTTC.

The genes are TRBV11-2 and TRBJ2-1; 11 nucleotides match TRBD2. The CDR3 covers 17 residues. J was trimmed by 2 bases and V by 3 bases; bases with no gene match: 6. The germline gives CDR1 SGHAT, CDR2 FQNNGV. The CDR3 reads CASSFPLAGGAYNEQFF. The DNA for the CDR3 is TGTGCCAGCAGCTTCCCCTTAGCGGGAGGGGCCTACAATGAGCAGTTCTTC.

This clone has just one count. The chain links TRBV7-9 to TRBJ2-1; no definite D call. V was pared by 3 bases and J by 8 bases, with 11 bases between. The CDR3 has 13 amino acids. Germline lookup yields CDR1 SEHNR and CDR2 FQNEAQ (reference sequence). The DNA for the CDR3 is TGTGCCAGCAGCTTTCAAAGCGTTTATGAGCAGTTCTTC. Translation: CASSFQSVYEQFF.

This chain uses TRBV2 with TRBJ2-7; D is perhaps TRBD1 (6 bases). V lost 1 base, J lost 2 bases, and 12 bases lay in between. Germline values: CDR1 SNHLY, CDR2 FYNNEI. The CDR3 totals 15 residues. The CDR3 region is CASSEDGTPAYEQYF. The DNA of the CDR3 is TGTGCCAGCAGTGAAGACGGGACACCGGCCTACGAGCAGTACTTC. Looking up the rest from reference TRBV2 and TRBJ2-7 gives the full variable domain: EPEVTQTPSHQVTQMGQEVILRCVPISNHLYFYWYRQILGQKVEFLVSFYNNEISEKSEIFDDQFSVERPDGSNFTLKIRSTKLEDSAMYFCASSEDGTPAYEQYFGPGTRLTVT.

The chain combines TRBV19 with TRBJ2-1, with 7 bases identical to TRBD2. This CDR3 is built from 11 residues. Unmatched junction bases numbered 2, after V lost 6 bases and J lost 9 bases. Germline CDR1 is LNHDA and CDR2 is SQIVND (reference sequence). The chain's CDR3 is CASSQRGEQFF. In nucleotides, the CDR3 is TGTGCCAGTAGCCAGCGGGGTGAGCAGTTCTTC.

CDR3 DNA: TGTGCCAGCAGCGAAACGACAGCCGGCACAGATACGCAGTATTTT. Translating it yields CASSETTAGTDTQYF. This sequence joins TRBV9 and TRBJ2-3, with D possibly matching TRBD1 (5 bases). CDR1 and CDR2 (germline): SGDLS, YYNGEE. The CDR3 runs to 15 residues. Trimming took 3 bases from V and 1 from J, leaving 12 bases between them. Combining the CDR3 with reference TRBV9 and TRBJ2-3 gives the whole variable domain DSGVTQTPKHLITATGQRVTLRCSPRSGDLSVYWYQQSLDQGLQFLIQYYNGEERAKGNILERFSAQQFPDLHSELNLSSLELGDSALYFCASSETTAGTDTQYFGPGTRLTVL.

The chain combines TRBV6-6 with TRBJ2-7, with 8 nucleotides matching TRBD2. CDR3 size: 15 residues. Germline assignment: CDR1 MNHNY and CDR2 SVGAGI (reference sequence). Unmatched junction bases numbered 11, after V lost 4 bases and J lost 6 bases. CDR3 bases: TGTGCCAGCAGTTCGGGGACTAGAACCAGGTCCGAGCAGTACTTC. Amino acids: CASSSGTRTRSEQYF.

This clone was seen a handful of times. The chain recombines TRBV30 with TRBJ1-2, with D possibly matching TRBD1 (6 bases). Germline assignment: CDR1 GTSNPN and CDR2 SVGIG (reference sequence). V was shortened by 0 bases and J by 4 bases, with 6 bases between the two germline ends. This CDR3 is built from 12 residues. The CDR3 region is CAWSVDSYGYTF. CDR3 sequence (DNA): TGTGCCTGGAGTGTGGACAGCTATGGCTACACCTTC.

The genes are TRBV28 and TRBJ1-3; 9 bases line up with TRBD1. This CDR3 is built from 15 residues. V shed 8 bases, J shed 7 bases, and the junction held 12 bases outside the gene matches. CDR1 is MDHEN, CDR2 SYDVKM, per germline. The CDR3 region has the DNA TGTGCCAGCCGAGGCCCCGGGACAGGGCAGAACACCATATATTTT. It encodes CASRGPGTGQNTIYF.

This clone has a single count. The chain employs TRBV2 and TRBJ1-2; possible D gene TRBD1, 6 bases. Trimming shortened V by 5 bases and J by 2 bases, and 18 bases separated the two germline ends. CDR1 is SNHLY, CDR2 FYNNEI, per germline. This CDR3 comprises 16 residues. CDR3 amino acids: CASSLSGATTNYGYTF. DNA for the CDR3: TGTGCCAGCAGTTTGTCAGGGGCGACAACAAACTATGGCTACACCTTC. The variable domain in full, completed from reference TRBV2 and TRBJ1-2, reads EPEVTQTPSHQVTQMGQEVILRCVPISNHLYFYWYRQILGQKVEFLVSFYNNEISEKSEIFDDQFSVERPDGSNFTLKIRSTKLEDSAMYFCASSLSGATTNYGYTFGSGTRLTVV.

The chain joins TRBV2 to TRBJ1-5; 9 bases are a match to TRBD1. Germline CDR1 reads SNHLY; CDR2 reads FYNNEI. V dropped 5 bases and J dropped 8; count of bases not matched to a gene: 13. The CDR3 consists of 16 residues. The CDR3 sequence: CASSQFTGGENKPQHF. Here the CDR3 DNA reads TGTGCCAGCAGTCAGTTTACAGGGGGCGAGAATAAGCCCCAGCATTTT. The variable domain in full, completed from reference TRBV2 and TRBJ1-5, reads EPEVTQTPSHQVTQMGQEVILRCVPISNHLYFYWYRQILGQKVEFLVSFYNNEISEKSEIFDDQFSVERPDGSNFTLKIRSTKLEDSAMYFCASSQFTGGENKPQHFGDGTRLSIL.

The chain employs TRBV6-4 and TRBJ2-1; 8 bases are shared with TRBD2. The CDR3 extends over 15 amino acids. Germline CDR1 MRHNA, CDR2 SNTAGT. Losses at the gene ends were 8 bases for V and 2 bases for J; bases not matched to a gene: 8. The CDR3 region has the DNA TGTGCCAGCGCTTCAGGACTAGCCCCCTACAATGAGCAGTTCTTC. It codes for CASASGLAPYNEQFF.

This chain uses TRBV6-5 with TRBJ2-1, with a possible D match to TRBD2 (5 bases). The germline CDR1 and CDR2 sequences are MNHEY and SVGAGI. V was trimmed by 6 bases and J by 3 bases, leaving 9 bases between them. The CDR3 is 13 amino acids. The CDR3 loop is CASRETSYNEQFF. The CDR3 DNA reads as TGTGCCAGCAGAGAAACTAGCTACAATGAGCAGTTCTTC.

A single count supports this clone. V gene TRBV5-6 combines with J gene TRBJ2-7; the match to TRBD1 covers 8 bases. CDR1 SGHDT and CDR2 YYEEEE come from the germline V gene. V trimming: 4 bases; J trimming: 6 bases; junction bases outside the gene matches: 15. The CDR3 consists of 16 residues. Here the CDR3 DNA reads TGTGCCAGCAGCCCTGGTGAAATCAGGGGGCTCGTCGAGCAGTACTTC. Translation gives CASSPGEIRGLVEQYF. Based on the CDR3 plus reference TRBV5-6 and TRBJ2-7, the full variable domain is DAGVTQSPTHLIKTRGQQVTLRCSPKSGHDTVSWYQQALGQGPQFIFQYYEEEERQRGNFPDRFSGHQFPNYSSELNVNALLLGDSALYLCASSPGEIRGLVEQYFGPGTRLTVT.

This clone was counted between two and nine times. The chain recombines TRBV2 with TRBJ1-6; no reliable D call. Looked up from germline, CDR1 is SNHLY and CDR2 is FYNNEI. The CDR3 runs 14 residues. Trimming left V 4 bases short and J 5 bases short, with 9 bases between. CDR3 nucleotides: TGTGCCAGCAGTGTAGGGAGAAATAATTCACCCCTCCACTTT. Translated, it gives CASSVGRNNSPLHF.

This sequence joins TRBV5-1 and TRBJ2-1; 10 positions match TRBD2. Trimming at V came to 4 bases and at J to 3 bases, leaving 4 bases not matched to a gene. The CDR3 runs 15 residues. Germline values: CDR1 SGHRS, CDR2 YFSETQ. CDR3 sequence reads: CASSQGTSVYNEQFF. The CDR3 DNA reads as TGCGCCAGCAGCCAAGGGACTAGCGTCTACAATGAGCAGTTCTTC.

This chain uses TRBV29-1 with TRBJ2-7, with 11 bases that match TRBD1. V shed 5 bases, J shed 6 bases, and the junction held 12 bases outside the gene matches. Germline V gene sequence: CDR1 SQVTM, CDR2 ANQGSEA. CDR3 size: 15 residues. The DNA for the CDR3 is TGCAGCGTTTCTGTTAGGGACAGGGGGATTGGCGAGCAGTACTTC. This sequence encodes CSVSVRDRGIGEQYF.

The chain carries TRBV15 and TRBJ1-4, with TRBD1 matching 9 bases. CDR3 size: 16 residues. Germline CDR1 is LNHNV and CDR2 is YYDKDF (reference sequence). The ends lost 1 base at V and 6 bases at J; junction bases unmatched: 6. The CDR3 sequence is CATSRAWGQGHEKLFF. The CDR3 region has the DNA TGTGCCACCAGCAGAGCCTGGGGACAGGGCCATGAAAAACTGTTTTTT.

The chain joins TRBV7-9 to TRBJ2-7; D call uncertain. CDR3 length equals 13 residues. Germline V CDR1 and CDR2: SEHNR, FQNEAQ (reference sequence). Trimming shortened V by 1 base and J by 3 bases, and 7 bases separated the two germline ends. The CDR3, as DNA: TGTGCCAGCAGCTTAGGGCCTGGCTACGAGCAGTACTTC. It specifies CASSLGPGYEQYF.

The chain employs TRBV28 and TRBJ1-5, with D maybe TRBD1 (5 bases). The CDR3 extends over 13 amino acids. Trimming took off 4 bases at V and 4 bases at J, with 8 bases between the two ends. Germline CDR1 MDHEN, CDR2 SYDVKM. This CDR3 is CASSSTGNQPQHF. For the CDR3, the DNA is TGTGCCAGCAGTTCTACAGGTAATCAGCCCCAGCATTTT. Looking up the rest from reference TRBV28 and TRBJ1-5 gives the full variable domain: DVKVTQSSRYLVKRTGEKVFLECVQDMDHENMFWYRQDPGLGLRLIYFSYDVKMKEKGDIPEGYSVSREKKERFSLILESASTNQTSMYLCASSSTGNQPQHFGDGTRLSIL.

The rearrangement joins TRBV10-3 to TRBJ2-1; 14 bases agree with TRBD2. CDR1 and CDR2 from the germline V gene are ENHRY and SYGVKD. The CDR3 is made up of 18 amino acids. The trim removed 1 base at V and 7 bases at J, leaving 9 bases unmatched. The CDR3 DNA reads TGTGCCATCAGTGAGTTAACCCCCGGGACTAGCGGGGGAAATGAGCAGTTCTTC. As protein: CAISELTPGTSGGNEQFF.

The chain combines TRBV28 with TRBJ1-1, with D possibly being TRBD1 (6 bases). The CDR3 totals 15 residues. V lost 1 base and J lost 3, with 12 bases in between. The germline V gene encodes CDR1 MDHEN and CDR2 SYDVKM. The CDR3 spells CASSLFPGQYTEAFF. The CDR3 bases are TGTGCCAGCAGTTTATTCCCTGGACAGTACACTGAAGCTTTCTTT.

V and J are TRBV5-1 and TRBJ2-5; tentatively, D is TRBD1 (6 bases). This CDR3 is built from 14 residues. Trimming pared 2 bases from V and 2 bases from J, leaving 10 bases between. Germline V gives CDR1 SGHRS, CDR2 YFSETQ. CDR3 nucleotide sequence: TGCGCCAGCAGCTTTGGACAGACTCAAGAGACCCAGTACTTC. This encodes CASSFGQTQETQYF.